The 25 T cell receptor beta chains below were found in one sample sequenced in a study of beta chain features in type 1 diabetes. Investigators reverse transcribed all isolated RNA, so they sequenced expressed TCRB transcripts. The table came from immunoSEQ multiplex PCR; TCRdb's copy has only in-frame clones and leaves some out. The table has around 310,000 clones, approximately 10% seen once. The material sequenced was naive CD4+ T cells from blood. The receptors here all came from a woman aged 30 to 39 in good health.

The chain has TRBV30 and TRBJ2-5; 9 positions agree with TRBD1. The V gene's germline CDR1 is GTSNPN and CDR2 SVGIG (reference sequence). The CDR3 extends over 14 amino acids. V lost 7 bases to trimming and J lost 4 bases; unmatched junction nucleotides: 10. CDR3 DNA sequence: TGTGCCTTCACAGGGGGCTATTCAGGAGAGACCCAGTACTTC. This encodes CAFTGGYSGETQYF.

This clone was seen more than once but under ten times. V is TRBV4-3 and J is TRBJ2-1, with 7 bases aligning to TRBD2. The V segment lost 1 base and the J segment 11 bases; nucleotides outside the gene matches: 5. Germline CDR1 reads LGHNA; CDR2 reads YSLEER. The CDR3 is made up of 13 amino acids. CDR3: CASSQGASGKQFF. CDR3 coding DNA: TGCGCCAGCAGCCAAGGGGCTAGCGGCAAGCAGTTCTTC.

In its sample, this clone was seen a few times. The rearrangement joins TRBV28 to TRBJ2-2; TRBD2 matches 9 bases. CDR3 size: 14 residues. V trimming: 6 bases; J trimming: 6 bases; junction bases outside the gene matches: 5. The germline V gene has CDR1 MDHEN and CDR2 SYDVKM. The CDR3 DNA reads as TGTGCCAGCAGAAAAGCGGGAGGCGCCGGGGAGCTGTTTTTT. Its protein product is CASRKAGGAGELFF.

This clone was detected a few times. The genes are TRBV28 and TRBJ2-6; D may be TRBD1 (5 bases). The CDR3 is 14 amino acids. Per the germline V gene, CDR1 is MDHEN and CDR2 is SYDVKM. V was trimmed by 7 bases and J by 3 bases, leaving 10 bases between them. The CDR3 nucleotides read TGTGCCAGCAACCAAGGGGATGGGGCCAACGTCCTGACTTTC. Translation gives CASNQGDGANVLTF.

The chain employs TRBV7-2 and TRBJ2-3; possibly TRBD1 for D (5 bases). Trimming removed 6 bases from V and 1 base from J, with 8 bases in between. Germline values: CDR1 SGHTA, CDR2 FQGNSA. The CDR3 consists of 13 residues. The CDR3 loop is CASRWGGTDTQYF. CDR3 coding DNA: TGTGCCAGCAGGTGGGGCGGCACAGATACGCAGTATTTT. Combining the CDR3 with reference TRBV7-2 and TRBJ2-3 gives the whole variable domain GAGVSQSPSNKVTEKGKDVELRCDPISGHTALYWYRQSLGQGLEFLIYFQGNSAPDKSGLPSDRFSAERTGGSVSTLTIQRTQQEDSAVYLCASRWGGTDTQYFGPGTRLTVL.

The rearrangement links TRBV2 to TRBJ1-4, with D possibly matching TRBD1 (5 bases). The CDR3 consists of 15 residues. The V end lost 2 bases, the J end lost 7 bases, and 14 bases lay between the germline ends. CDR1 is SNHLY, CDR2 FYNNEI, per germline. CDR3 in DNA: TGTGCCAGCAGTGAAATTCGGCAGGGTGGTGAAAAACTGTTTTTT. Translated, it gives CASSEIRQGGEKLFF. Filled out from reference TRBV2 and TRBJ1-4, the complete variable domain reads EPEVTQTPSHQVTQMGQEVILRCVPISNHLYFYWYRQILGQKVEFLVSFYNNEISEKSEIFDDQFSVERPDGSNFTLKIRSTKLEDSAMYFCASSEIRQGGEKLFFGSGTQLSVL.

The chain employs TRBV4-1 and TRBJ1-5; D is uncertain. Germline V gene data show CDR1 as MGHRA and CDR2 as YSYEKL. The CDR3 runs 15 residues. Trimming removed 1 base at V and 4 bases at J, with 11 bases between. CDR3 protein: CASSQVEGINQPQHF. In DNA, the CDR3 is TGCGCCAGCAGCCAAGTGGAGGGAATAAATCAGCCCCAGCATTTT.

The chain is built from TRBV5-4 and TRBJ1-1, with D unresolved. CDR3 size: 14 residues. The ends were cut back, 1 base at V and 0 bases at J, with 7 bases in the middle. The germline V gene encodes CDR1 SGHNT and CDR2 YYREEE (reference sequence). DNA for the CDR3: TGTGCCAGCAGCTTGTTACAGCTGAACACTGAAGCTTTCTTT. Its protein is CASSLLQLNTEAFF.

This chain links TRBV29-1 with TRBJ2-3; weak D call: TRBD2 (6 bases). V gave up 6 bases and J gave up 0 bases, with 7 bases separating them. The germline CDR1 and CDR2 sequences are SQVTM and ANQGSEA. The length of the CDR3 is 12 residues. The CDR3 region has the DNA TGCAGCGTAACTAGCAGCACAGATACGCAGTATTTT. It codes for CSVTSSTDTQYF.

The J gene is TRBJ2-7, the V gene TRBV11-2; 8 bases are shared with TRBD2. V gave up 3 bases and J gave up 3 bases; unmatched junction bases: 4. This CDR3 region has 14 residues. In germline, CDR1 is SGHAT, CDR2 FQNNGV. For the CDR3, the DNA is TGTGCCAGCAGCTTCAGGACTAGCAGCTACGAGCAGTACTTC. Its protein is CASSFRTSSYEQYF.

This clone was picked up a small number of times. The V call is TRBV5-4, the J call TRBJ2-7, with TRBD2 matching over 8 bases. V gave up 5 bases and J gave up 3 bases; unmatched junction bases: 7. The germline V gene encodes CDR1 SGHNT and CDR2 YYREEE (reference sequence). The CDR3 extends over 14 amino acids. CDR3 residues: CASRPGLVDYEQYF. The CDR3 nucleotides are TGTGCCAGCAGGCCGGGACTAGTGGACTACGAGCAGTACTTC.

This chain uses TRBV29-1 with TRBJ2-7, with 7 bases lining up with TRBD1. This CDR3 contains 13 residues. V dropped 5 bases and J dropped 6; count of bases not matched to a gene: 10. Germline CDR1 is SQVTM and CDR2 is ANQGSEA. CDR3 residues: CSVSPDRVPEQYF. The CDR3 DNA follows: TGCAGCGTTAGCCCAGACAGGGTCCCCGAGCAGTACTTC.

The chain carries TRBV15 and TRBJ1-2; TRBD1 matches 7 bases. Unmatched junction bases numbered 3, after V lost 1 base and J lost 4 bases. CDR1 and CDR2 from the germline V gene are LNHNV and YYDKDF (reference sequence). The CDR3 has 14 residues. The CDR3 DNA sequence: TGTGCCACCAGCAGAGGACGGGACAGCTATGGCTACACCTTC. This sequence encodes CATSRGRDSYGYTF.

This clone was detected a few times. The V call is TRBV14, the J call TRBJ1-1; D ambiguous. The V gene's germline CDR1 is SGHDN and CDR2 FVKESK. The CDR3 spans 15 residues. The V and J ends lost 5 bases and 4 bases respectively, with 17 bases between them. CDR3 residues: CASSEQKSNPTEAFF. The CDR3 region has the DNA TGTGCCAGCAGCGAACAGAAGTCGAACCCCACTGAAGCTTTCTTT.

This clone turned up a few times. The J gene is TRBJ2-1, the V gene TRBV6-1; TRBD1 agrees at 7 bases. The CDR3 length is 12 residues. Germline trimming cut 6 bases from V and 9 bases from J; bases unmatched to any gene: 5. Germline CDR1 reads MNHNS; CDR2 reads SASEGT. In nucleotides, the CDR3 is TGTGCCAGCAGCGGCCCAGGGGGTGAGCAGTTCTTC. Amino acids: CASSGPGGEQFF.

This clone was seen once. The gene calls are TRBV28 and TRBJ1-1, with 7 bases identical to TRBD1. The CDR3 runs to 15 residues. Germline V lookup: CDR1 MDHEN, CDR2 SYDVKM. Losses at the gene ends were 6 bases for V and 5 bases for J; bases not matched to a gene: 12. The CDR3 nucleotides read TGTGCCAGCAGAGTAGATGACAGGGTAAGGACTGAAGCTTTCTTT. This sequence encodes CASRVDDRVRTEAFF.

V is TRBV11-2 and J is TRBJ2-7; no clear D gene. V was pared by 1 base and J by 7 bases, with 17 bases between. The CDR3 runs 15 residues. Germline V gives CDR1 SGHAT, CDR2 FQNNGV. For the CDR3, the DNA is TGTGCCAGCAGCTTAGCCGCGCAGGCGTTCGATGAGCAGTACTTC. This translates into CASSLAAQAFDEQYF.

This rearrangement joins TRBV25-1 to TRBJ2-5; 9 nucleotides line up with TRBD2. The CDR3 totals 15 residues. J was trimmed by 1 base and V by 3 bases; bases with no gene match: 3. The germline gives CDR1 MGHDK, CDR2 SYGVNS. CDR3 DNA sequence: TGTGCCAGCAGTGAGCGGGAGGGTTTCCAAGAGACCCAGTACTTC. It encodes CASSEREGFQETQYF.

There are a few counts of this clone. The rearrangement links TRBV29-1 to TRBJ2-2, with 7 bases matching TRBD1. The CDR3 consists of 15 residues. CDR1 and CDR2 (germline): SQVTM, ANQGSEA. The junction had 11 bases not matched to a gene; V was cut back by 4 bases and J by 6 bases. The CDR3 loop is CSVGGTGDGSGELFF. DNA of the CDR3: TGCAGCGTTGGGGGCACAGGGGATGGTTCCGGGGAGCTGTTTTTT.

This chain connects TRBV25-1 to TRBJ2-1; 14 bases line up with TRBD2. With V trimmed by 4 bases and J by 5 bases, 7 bases remained unmatched. CDR1 and CDR2 (germline): MGHDK, SYGVNS. The CDR3 is 17 amino acids. DNA of the CDR3: TGTGCCAGCAGTGGGGGACTAGCGGGAGAAATAAACAATGAGCAGTTCTTC. Its protein is CASSGGLAGEINNEQFF. The full variable domain, rest sourced from reference TRBV25-1 and TRBJ2-1, is EADIYQTPRYLVIGTGKKITLECSQTMGHDKMYWYQQDPGMELHLIHYSYGVNSTEKGDLSSESTVSRIRTEHFPLTLESARPSHTSQYLCASSGGLAGEINNEQFFGPGTRLTVL.

The chain links TRBV14 to TRBJ2-7; 11 positions agree with TRBD2. The CDR3 covers 16 residues. V dropped 3 bases and J dropped 3; count of bases not matched to a gene: 7. Germline V gives CDR1 SGHDN, CDR2 FVKESK. CDR3 loop: CASSHSSGTSGYEQYF. The CDR3 DNA reads as TGTGCCAGCAGCCACTCGTCCGGGACTAGCGGCTACGAGCAGTACTTC.

This clone was observed a handful of times. The chain combines TRBV9 with TRBJ2-1, with 8 positions matching TRBD2. The CDR3 length is 18 residues. The germline CDR1 and CDR2 sequences are SGDLS and YYNGEE. V shed 0 bases, J shed 0 bases, and the junction held 8 bases outside the gene matches. As DNA, the CDR3 is TGTGCCAGCAGCGTAGGGACTAGCTATACCCTCTCCTACAATGAGCAGTTCTTC. This sequence encodes CASSVGTSYTLSYNEQFF.

The chain joins TRBV4-3 to TRBJ2-7; D is ambiguous. V lost 4 bases and J lost 2, with 12 bases in between. The germline V gene has CDR1 LGHNA and CDR2 YSLEER. The CDR3 runs to 14 residues. Written as DNA, the CDR3 is TGCGCCAGCAGCCCTAGTGTCTCCCCCTACGAGCAGTACTTC. Amino acid sequence: CASSPSVSPYEQYF.

This clone was observed a handful of times. This chain connects TRBV9 to TRBJ2-7; possible D gene TRBD2, 5 bases. V was cut by 4 bases and J by 3 bases, with 17 bases left in between. The CDR3 extends over 15 amino acids. Germline loops: CDR1 SGDLS, CDR2 YYNGEE. The CDR3 is CASSLTSGHVYEQYF. The DNA of the CDR3 is TGTGCCAGCAGCCTGACCAGCGGCCACGTCTACGAGCAGTACTTC.

The chain combines TRBV30 with TRBJ2-3; TRBD2 might be the D (6 bases). CDR3 size: 15 residues. Germline loops: CDR1 GTSNPN, CDR2 SVGIG (reference sequence). The V end was cut by 1 base, the J end by 0 bases, with 11 bases between. CDR3 region: CAWSELSGSTDTQYF. The CDR3 region has the DNA TGTGCCTGGAGTGAGTTAAGCGGGAGCACAGATACGCAGTATTTT.